These T cell receptor beta chains were read from a single sample in a study of early T cells in non-severe SARS-CoV-2 infection. TCRdb itself ran the 5' RACE reads through MiXCR, one entry per CDR3 protein. This sample has 50,000 to 65,000 distinct CDR3 sequences, with approximately 10% found just once. Sequenced input: whole blood. The receptors derive from an adult who was a healthcare worker with PCR-confirmed SARS-CoV-2 infection or an uninfected control (not recorded which). Both conserved end residues are part of each CDR3. D genes are given only for firm matches. Only some rows state a clone size, as once, few, many or a class for expanded clones.

d_call	v_call	j_call	clone_size	cdr3_nt	cdr3_aa
TRBD1	TRBV3-1	TRBJ2-7	many	TGTGCCAGCAGCCAAGGGACAGGGGACTTCTACGAGCAGTACTTC	CASSQGTGDFYEQYF
-	TRBV4-3	TRBJ1-3	many	TGCGCCAGCAGCAGTAGAGTGACATTACCCGAAGGAAACACCATATATTTT	CASSSRVTLPEGNTIYF
TRBD1	TRBV4-2	TRBJ2-3	-	TGTGCCAGCAGCCAAGGACAGGGGTTGGGGTTCGCAGATACGCAGTATTTT	CASSQGQGLGFADTQYF
TRBD2	TRBV20-1	TRBJ2-1	many	TGCAGTGCTACAGCTAGCGGGAGGAATGAGCAGTTCTTC	CSATASGRNEQFF
-	TRBV11-1	TRBJ2-7	many	TGTGCCAGCAGCCCAACTCGACCTGGCTACGAGCAGTACTTC	CASSPTRPGYEQYF
-	TRBV4-1	TRBJ2-1	many	TGCGCCAGCAGCCAGTTTCGGGGCAAGGGTGAGCAGTTCTTC	CASSQFRGKGEQFF
-	TRBV27	TRBJ2-7	-	TGTGCCAGCACTTCCCGCGGACGGAGCTCCTACGAGCAGTACTTC	CASTSRGRSSYEQYF
-	TRBV6-2/TRBV6-3	TRBJ2-3	-	TGTGCCAGCAGTTACGGAGCGGTTAGCACAGATACGCAGTATTTT	CASSYGAVSTDTQYF
TRBD2	TRBV19	TRBJ2-3	many	TGTGCCAGTAGTATAAGACTAGCGGGCCCAGATACGCAGTATTTT	CASSIRLAGPDTQYF
TRBD1	TRBV7-9	TRBJ1-1	few	TGTGCCAGCAGCCTCGAGACAGGGCTCGAAGCTTTCTTT	CASSLETGLEAFF
TRBD2	TRBV11-1	TRBJ2-7	-	TGTGCCAGCAGCTTAGGACTAGCCGCCTACGAGCAGTACTTC	CASSLGLAAYEQYF
-	TRBV5-1	TRBJ2-7	few	TGCGCCAGCTACGGGGCTGGACCCGAGCAGTACTTC	CASYGAGPEQYF
-	TRBV5-1	TRBJ2-3	many	TGCGCCAGCAGCTTGGAGGGAGCCCCAGATACGCAGTATTTT	CASSLEGAPDTQYF
TRBD2	TRBV5-4	TRBJ2-1	many	TGTGCCAGCAGCTACCAACTTCTAGCGGGGGGTTCCTACAATGAGCAGTTCTTC	CASSYQLLAGGSYNEQFF
-	TRBV28	TRBJ2-6	few	TGTGCCAGCAGTTTATTTGGGGGCTCTGGGGCCAACGTCCTGACTTTC	CASSLFGGSGANVLTF
TRBD2	TRBV5-1	TRBJ2-1	many	TGCGCCAGCAGGGTTAGCGGGGGGAGCTCCTACAATGAGCAGTTCTTC	CASRVSGGSSYNEQFF
-	TRBV12-3/TRBV12-4	TRBJ1-2	few	TGTGCCAGCAGTTTAGCTGGGGACATGGAAGGGGGCTACACCTTC	CASSLAGDMEGGYTF
-	TRBV7-9	TRBJ2-2	many	TGTGCCAGCAGCTTAGGAACTTCCCCCCGGGAGCTGTTTTTT	CASSLGTSPRELFF
TRBD1	TRBV2	TRBJ2-2	many	TGTGCCAGCAGAACAGGGGGCGCAGGCACCGGGGAGCTGTTTTTT	CASRTGGAGTGELFF
TRBD2	TRBV4-2	TRBJ2-3	few	TGTGCCAGCAGCCAGGGAACTAGCGGGAATCTAGAAGATACGCAGTATTTT	CASSQGTSGNLEDTQYF
TRBD1	TRBV29-1	TRBJ2-1	-	TGCAGCGTTGATGGACAGGGCGCGTACAATGAGCAGTTCTTC	CSVDGQGAYNEQFF
-	TRBV4-1	TRBJ2-3	many	TGCGCCAGCACCGGAGGGCTCCGGGCACGCACAGATACGCAGTATTTT	CASTGGLRARTDTQYF
TRBD2	TRBV18	TRBJ2-7	-	TGTGCCAGCTCACCCTCGGGGGGGGGCCCCTACGAGCAGTACTTC	CASSPSGGGPYEQYF
-	TRBV29-1	TRBJ2-5	many	TGCAGCGCTAGGATCCAAGAGACCCAGTACTTC	CSARIQETQYF
-	TRBV6-7	TRBJ1-2	many	TGTGCCAGCAGTTACGGTGGTTGGGGAGCTTCAACCTATGGCTACACCTTC	CASSYGGWGASTYGYTF
-	TRBV29-1	TRBJ2-7	-	TGCAGCGTTGAAACGACAAAGCAGTACTTC	CSVETTKQYF
-	TRBV19	TRBJ2-1	many	TGTGCCAGTAGTATAGATGGAGGATTCAATGAGCAGTTCTTC	CASSIDGGFNEQFF
-	TRBV27	TRBJ2-2	many	TGTGCCAGCAGTTTAGCCTTCACGTCCACCGGGGAGCTGTTTTTT	CASSLAFTSTGELFF
-	TRBV19	TRBJ2-5	many	TGTGCCAGTAGTATTACGGCAGGGACTGCCATCCAAGAGACCCAGTACTTC	CASSITAGTAIQETQYF
TRBD1	TRBV2	TRBJ1-2	many	TGTGCCAGCAGTGTAGGCGGACAGGGGAACTATGGCTACACCTTC	CASSVGGQGNYGYTF
-	TRBV7-2	TRBJ1-1	-	TGTGCCAGCAGCCGGGACTGGGTTGAAGCTTTCTTT	CASSRDWVEAFF
-	TRBV20-1	TRBJ1-1	many	TGCAGTGCTAGAGATCCTAGCGGGGTAGGGAACACTGAAGCTTTTTTT	CSARDPSGVGNTEAFF
-	TRBV7-9	TRBJ2-3	many	TGTGCCAGCAGCTTAGAAAGGGGGAGGGTGAGCTCAGATACGCAGTATTTT	CASSLERGRVSSDTQYF
TRBD1	TRBV5-1	TRBJ1-6	many	TGCGCCAGCAGCTCGTCCCGGGACAGGGTGGATTCACCCCTCCACTTT	CASSSSRDRVDSPLHF
-	TRBV29-1	TRBJ1-5	many	TGCAGCGTAGCTGTTGGGGGTGGAAGCAATCAGCCCCAGCATTTT	CSVAVGGGSNQPQHF
-	TRBV5-1	TRBJ1-5	many	TGCGCCAGCAGCTTGGATGGGGCAGAATATCAGCCCCAGCATTTT	CASSLDGAEYQPQHF
-	TRBV28	TRBJ2-3	many	TGTGCCAGCAGTTGGAAAGAGACAGATACGCAGTATTTT	CASSWKETDTQYF
-	TRBV20-1	TRBJ2-2	few	TGCAGTGCTAGGGAGGGGCACCTCTACACCGGGGAGCTGTTTTTT	CSAREGHLYTGELFF
TRBD1	TRBV5-1	TRBJ2-1	few	TGCGCCAGCAGCTTGAACCCCAGGGGGCAGGTCGATGAGCAGTTCTTC	CASSLNPRGQVDEQFF
-	TRBV20-1	TRBJ2-3	many	TGCAGTGCTGTGGGGGGCGGAGGGGATACGCAGTATTTT	CSAVGGGGDTQYF
-	TRBV27	TRBJ1-2	few	TGTGCCAGCAGTTTACGGGGGGCTACCTATGGCTACACCTTC	CASSLRGATYGYTF
-	TRBV5-1	TRBJ2-1	few	TGCGCCAGCAGCTTGTTGCGGCCGGGCTCCTACAATGAGCAGTTCTTC	CASSLLRPGSYNEQFF
-	TRBV20-1	TRBJ2-7	few	TGCAGTGCTAGTAAATCCAGGGAACCCTACGAGCAGTACTTC	CSASKSREPYEQYF
-	TRBV27	TRBJ1-5	few	TGTGCCAGCAGTTCAGGGTATAGCAATCAGCCCCAGCATTTT	CASSSGYSNQPQHF
TRBD1	TRBV6-2/TRBV6-3	TRBJ2-7	-	TGTGCCAGCACCTTGGACAGGTTCTACGAGCAGTACTTC	CASTLDRFYEQYF
-	TRBV20-1	TRBJ1-5	few	TGCAGTGCTGGGGACGGGCATTTT	CSAGDGHF
TRBD1	TRBV20-1	TRBJ2-4	many	TGCAGTGCTAGGGGGGACAGGGGCTCTCTAGCCAAAAACATTCAGTACTTC	CSARGDRGSLAKNIQYF
-	TRBV10-3	TRBJ2-3	many	TGTGCCATCAGTGGGTGGGTAGCGGAGAGCACAGATACGCAGTATTTT	CAISGWVAESTDTQYF
-	TRBV20-1	TRBJ2-3	many	TGCAGTGCTTCCACCTTCACAGATACGCAGTATTTT	CSASTFTDTQYF
TRBD1	TRBV5-1	TRBJ1-1	many	TGCGCCAGCAGCCCGTCGGTCGGACAGGGGAACACTGAAGCTTTCTTT	CASSPSVGQGNTEAFF
-	TRBV7-9	TRBJ2-6	few	TGTGCCAGCAGCCGCTTAGGAACGGGCTCTGGGGCCAACGTCCTGACTTTC	CASSRLGTGSGANVLTF
-	TRBV29-1	TRBJ2-1	many	TGCAGCGTTGAAAGGACCCCCAATGAGCAGTTCTTC	CSVERTPNEQFF
-	TRBV9	TRBJ2-3	many	TGTGCCAGCAGCCAGACCGGAGTCGGGGCAGATACGCAGTATTTT	CASSQTGVGADTQYF
-	TRBV5-1	TRBJ2-7	few	TGCGCCAGCAGCTCACAGGTAAACTACGAGCAGTACTTC	CASSSQVNYEQYF
TRBD2	TRBV7-2	TRBJ2-7	few	TGTGCCAGCAGCTTAAGAGCGGGGGGGTCCTCCTACGAGCAGTACTTC	CASSLRAGGSSYEQYF
-	TRBV20-1	TRBJ2-3	many	TGCAGTGCTAGTGTAACGGGAGTGGCAGATACGCAGTATTTT	CSASVTGVADTQYF
TRBD2	TRBV27	TRBJ2-1	-	TGTGCCAGTAGGGCTAGCGGGAATGAGCAGTTCTTC	CASRASGNEQFF